One sample yielded the 23 T cell receptor beta chains listed below, sequenced in a study of shared clonotypes between healthy human individuals. Generated by immunoSEQ multiplex PCR, the TCRdb table keeps only in-frame clones and is missing some. The table has 850,000 to 1,200,000 clones, more than 60% seen once. What was sequenced was memory CD4+ T cells sorted from blood. Subset reported: CD45RA-negative fraction. Receptor source: a man aged 18 to 30 in good health.

The chain employs TRBV28 and TRBJ2-2; D may be TRBD2 (5 bases). The V and J ends lost 3 bases and 1 base respectively, with 9 bases between them. Germline CDR1 reads MDHEN; CDR2 reads SYDVKM. The CDR3 has 15 residues. The CDR3 DNA sequence: TGTGCCAGCAGTTTCGGGGAACAGAACACCGGGGAGCTGTTTTTT. It is translated as CASSFGEQNTGELFF.

The chain couples TRBV15 to TRBJ2-1, with TRBD2 matching over 10 bases. After removal of 1 base from V and 1 base from J, the junction contained 4 bases not matched to a gene. Germline CDR1 is LNHNV and CDR2 is YYDKDF (reference sequence). The CDR3 loop spans 17 amino acids. The CDR3 coding sequence is TGTGCCACCAGCAGAGGGGCTAGCGGGGGATCCTACAATGAGCAGTTCTTC. It yields the protein CATSRGASGGSYNEQFF.

This chain connects TRBV6-5 to TRBJ1-1, with D uncertain. Germline V CDR1 and CDR2: MNHEY, SVGAGI. The CDR3 runs to 13 residues. Trimming took 4 bases from V and 2 from J, leaving 8 bases between them. CDR3 amino acids: CASSSIRNTEAFF. For the CDR3, the DNA is TGTGCCAGCAGTTCAATAAGAAACACTGAAGCTTTCTTT.

The chain recombines TRBV12-5 with TRBJ2-1; no clear D. Deletions cut 0 bases from V and 2 bases from J, with 2 bases between. The CDR3 has 13 amino acids. Germline V gives CDR1 LGHNT, CDR2 FRNRAP. The CDR3 bases are TGTGCTAGTGGTTTGGTGGCCTACAATGAGCAGTTCTTC. Protein: CASGLVAYNEQFF.

This clone was picked up a small number of times. Other nucleotide sequences in the sample specify the same CDR3. The V gene is TRBV2, the J gene TRBJ1-2; TRBD1 matches at 9 bases. Germline CDR1 is SNHLY and CDR2 is FYNNEI. The CDR3 length is 14 residues. Trimming at V came to 4 bases and at J to 4 bases, leaving 4 bases not matched to a gene. CDR3 nucleotide sequence: TGTGCCAGCAGTGTCGGGACAGGGTCCTATGGCTACACCTTC. It specifies CASSVGTGSYGYTF. The complete variable domain, with remaining parts taken from reference TRBV2 and TRBJ1-2, reads EPEVTQTPSHQVTQMGQEVILRCVPISNHLYFYWYRQILGQKVEFLVSFYNNEISEKSEIFDDQFSVERPDGSNFTLKIRSTKLEDSAMYFCASSVGTGSYGYTFGSGTRLTVV.

V and J are TRBV7-8 and TRBJ1-2; the D gene is possibly TRBD1 (5 bases). CDR1 and CDR2 from the germline V gene are SGHVS and FQNEAQ. The CDR3 totals 14 residues. Trimming left V 5 bases short and J 5 bases short, with 15 bases between. CDR3 protein: CASSARDFTYGYTF. As DNA, the CDR3 is TGTGCCAGCAGCGCCCGGGACTTTACTTATGGCTACACCTTC.

The chain combines TRBV5-6 with TRBJ1-4; no reliable D call. Germline V lookup: CDR1 SGHDT, CDR2 YYEEEE. The length of the CDR3 is 16 residues. Trimming stripped 1 base from V and 8 bases from J, with 18 bases between. The CDR3 loop reads CASSLRVVGTEEKLFF. The CDR3 DNA reads as TGTGCCAGCAGCTTGCGAGTGGTGGGAACGGAAGAAAAACTGTTTTTT.

The chain carries TRBV30 and TRBJ1-2; TRBD1 aligns across 8 bases. The CDR3 covers 14 residues. In germline, CDR1 is GTSNPN, CDR2 SVGIG (reference sequence). The V gene end was trimmed by 2 bases and the J gene end by 7 bases; junction bases not matched to a gene: 9. The CDR3 is CAWSHDRGNGGYTF. The CDR3 coding sequence is TGTGCCTGGAGTCATGACAGGGGAAACGGTGGCTACACCTTC.

The rearrangement uses TRBV9 and TRBJ2-2; tentatively, D is TRBD1 (6 bases). The CDR3 is 16 amino acids. Germline V gene sequence: CDR1 SGDLS, CDR2 YYNGEE. V was clipped by 2 bases and J by 2 bases, with 13 bases between them. In DNA, the CDR3 is TGTGCCAGCAGCGTTACCGGGACAAGTAACACCGGGGAGCTGTTTTTT. The encoded protein is CASSVTGTSNTGELFF.

This chain uses TRBV4-1 with TRBJ2-7; a possible D gene is TRBD1 (5 bases). V gave up 1 base and J gave up 2 bases, with 12 bases separating them. The CDR3 has 15 residues. The V gene's germline CDR1 is MGHRA and CDR2 YSYEKL. DNA of the CDR3: TGCGCCAGCAGCCAAGCTCTGACAGTAACCTACGAGCAGTACTTC. Its protein product is CASSQALTVTYEQYF.

This chain uses TRBV5-1 with TRBJ2-3, with TRBD2 identical over 8 bases. Germline V gene sequence: CDR1 SGHRS, CDR2 YFSETQ. V gave up 5 bases and J gave up 7 bases; unmatched junction bases: 9. This CDR3 contains 14 residues. The CDR3 region is CASRLPGTRNTQYF. CDR3 DNA sequence: TGCGCCAGCAGACTGCCGGGGACTAGGAATACGCAGTATTTT.

The rearrangement links TRBV5-1 to TRBJ1-1; D is ambiguous. This CDR3 is 15 amino acids long. V dropped 2 bases and J dropped 5 bases, with 16 bases sitting between them. Germline V gives CDR1 SGHRS, CDR2 YFSETQ. This CDR3 is CASSLLQEPGTEAFF. The DNA of the CDR3 is TGCGCCAGCAGCTTACTCCAAGAACCTGGGACTGAAGCTTTCTTT.

The V gene is TRBV15, the J gene TRBJ1-5; TRBD1 is a possible D gene (5 bases). Looked up from germline, CDR1 is LNHNV and CDR2 is YYDKDF (reference sequence). The CDR3 length is 14 residues. With 0 bases removed from V and 5 bases from J, the gap between germline ends came to 8 bases. CDR3 bases: TGTGCCACCAGCAGAGAGCGAGGGGATCAGCCCCAGCATTTT. Translating gives CATSRERGDQPQHF.

Comment on this clone: Additional DNA sequences in this sample encode the identical CDR3. The chain combines TRBV6-5 with TRBJ1-1; possible D gene TRBD1, 6 bases. Germline V gene sequence: CDR1 MNHEY, CDR2 SVGAGI. V lost 5 bases and J lost 6, with 7 bases in between. This CDR3 has 11 residues. For the CDR3, the DNA is TGTGCCAGCAGTCAGGGGCCTGAAGCTTTCTTT. Its translation: CASSQGPEAFF.

This chain joins TRBV4-3 and TRBJ1-5; possibly TRBD1 for D (6 bases). Germline loops: CDR1 LGHNA, CDR2 YSLEER. This CDR3 is built from 15 residues. Trimming removed 0 bases at V and 5 bases at J, with 11 bases between. CDR3 coding DNA: TGCGCCAGCAGCCAAGATGGGGGGGCATATCAGCCCCAGCATTTT. Protein: CASSQDGGAYQPQHF.

This clone was found a few times. The chain carries TRBV10-3 and TRBJ2-1; maybe TRBD2 (5 bases). This CDR3 region has 16 residues. Germline V CDR1 and CDR2: ENHRY, SYGVKD. V lost 0 bases and J 6 bases, leaving 15 bases between the germline ends. The CDR3 DNA is TGTGCCATCAGTGAGTCGTTAGGGCTAGCATCCAATGAGCAGTTCTTC. It is translated as CAISESLGLASNEQFF.

The rearrangement uses TRBV30 and TRBJ1-2, with D possibly being TRBD1 (6 bases). The CDR3 spans 14 residues. The germline CDR1 and CDR2 sequences are GTSNPN and SVGIG (reference sequence). Trimming took off 0 bases at V and 2 bases at J, with 10 bases between the two ends. CDR3 sequence: CAWSVQGLNYGYTF. The CDR3 DNA follows: TGTGCCTGGAGTGTACAGGGACTCAACTATGGCTACACCTTC.

The chain couples TRBV2 to TRBJ2-7, with no clear D. CDR1 is SNHLY and CDR2 is FYNNEI in the germline V gene. Trimming took 6 bases from V and 7 from J, leaving 13 bases between them. The CDR3 is 12 amino acids. The CDR3 sequence is CASSRVLGEQYF. CDR3 bases: TGTGCCAGCAGCCGGGTCCTAGGGGAGCAGTACTTC. Variable domain in full (rest from reference TRBV2 and TRBJ2-7): EPEVTQTPSHQVTQMGQEVILRCVPISNHLYFYWYRQILGQKVEFLVSFYNNEISEKSEIFDDQFSVERPDGSNFTLKIRSTKLEDSAMYFCASSRVLGEQYFGPGTRLTVT.

This clone turned up a few times. The chain is built from TRBV2 and TRBJ2-2; 10 bases are a match to TRBD2. Trimming took 4 bases from V and 5 from J; bases not matched to a gene: 19. This CDR3 contains 20 residues. Germline lookup yields CDR1 SNHLY and CDR2 FYNNEI. In DNA form, the CDR3 reads TGTGCCAGCAGTGGTGTCCCCTCCCCGTTAGCGGGAGGACGGACCGGGGAGCTGTTTTTT. Translated: CASSGVPSPLAGGRTGELFF. Using reference TRBV2 and TRBJ2-2 for the parts outside the CDR3, the full variable domain is EPEVTQTPSHQVTQMGQEVILRCVPISNHLYFYWYRQILGQKVEFLVSFYNNEISEKSEIFDDQFSVERPDGSNFTLKIRSTKLEDSAMYFCASSGVPSPLAGGRTGELFFGEGSRLTVL.

This rearrangement joins TRBV5-8 to TRBJ2-6; D might be TRBD1 (6 bases). The CDR3 contains 16 residues. V was shortened by 4 bases and J by 1 base, with 12 bases between the two germline ends. Looked up from germline, CDR1 is SGHTS and CDR2 is YDEGEE. The CDR3: CASSTGHRSGANVLTF. The CDR3 nucleotides read TGTGCCAGCAGCACGGGACACAGGTCTGGGGCCAACGTCCTGACTTTC.

This sequence joins TRBV4-3 and TRBJ2-7; 9 bases fit TRBD1. Germline V gene lookup returns CDR1 LGHNA and CDR2 YSLEER. The junction had 5 bases not matched to a gene; V was cut back by 5 bases and J by 6 bases. There are 13 residues in the CDR3. The CDR3 loop is CASSARTGVEQYF. The CDR3 coding sequence is TGCGCCAGCAGCGCCCGGACAGGGGTCGAGCAGTACTTC.

The rearrangement uses TRBV28 and TRBJ2-1, with TRBD2 identical over 7 bases. This CDR3 spans 18 amino acids. Germline values: CDR1 MDHEN, CDR2 SYDVKM. The J segment lost 3 bases and the V segment lost 2 bases, leaving 13 bases of the junction unmatched. Here the CDR3 reads CASSLSGGRSRGYNEQFF. The CDR3 DNA sequence: TGTGCCAGCAGTTTAAGCGGCGGGAGATCAAGAGGCTACAATGAGCAGTTCTTC.

The J gene is TRBJ1-1, the V gene TRBV6-5; D ambiguous. From germline, CDR1 is MNHEY and CDR2 SVGAGI. The V end lost 2 bases, the J end lost 4 bases, and 14 bases lay between the germline ends. The CDR3 runs to 15 residues. CDR3 sequence (DNA): TGTGCCAGCAGTTACGCCCGGACGGTGGGCACTGAAGCTTTCTTT. It encodes CASSYARTVGTEAFF.